There are a few counts of the clone carrying this T cell receptor (beta chain). As yet, its antigen is unknown. The sample originates from a study of T-cell reconstitution after alpha-beta-depleted transplantation in children. Trimming removed 5 bases from V and 4 bases from J, with 9 bases in between. CDR1 SGHTA and CDR2 FQGNSA come from the germline V gene. This CDR3 is built from 13 residues. The authors prepared the TCRbeta library with unique molecular identifiers. From the PCR reads, TCRdb called clonotypes with MiXCR, one entry per CDR3 protein. In the table there are about 300,000 distinct CDR3 sequences, 6% to 10% of which are singletons. Study-wide results and caveats: TCRbeta diversity was high at day 60 in some patients (a result of surviving recipient T cells and thymic progenitors). Roughly two months post-transplant, alpha-beta T cells reportedly originated from several hundred graft clones that had expanded. The authors attributed T-cell counts and diversity one year after transplant mostly to newly produced T cells.

The source was peripheral blood, collected 360 days after TCRalphabeta/CD19-depleted stem cell transplant. This clonotype originated in a female patient aged 2 to 10 who had a stem cell transplant for Fanconi anemia, so the T cells may come from the graft donor. This chain links TRBV7-2 with TRBJ1-3; D is unclear. The CDR3 sequence: CASSLIGGNTIYF. The CDR3 DNA reads TGTGCCAGCAGCCTGATAGGAGGAAACACCATATATTTT.